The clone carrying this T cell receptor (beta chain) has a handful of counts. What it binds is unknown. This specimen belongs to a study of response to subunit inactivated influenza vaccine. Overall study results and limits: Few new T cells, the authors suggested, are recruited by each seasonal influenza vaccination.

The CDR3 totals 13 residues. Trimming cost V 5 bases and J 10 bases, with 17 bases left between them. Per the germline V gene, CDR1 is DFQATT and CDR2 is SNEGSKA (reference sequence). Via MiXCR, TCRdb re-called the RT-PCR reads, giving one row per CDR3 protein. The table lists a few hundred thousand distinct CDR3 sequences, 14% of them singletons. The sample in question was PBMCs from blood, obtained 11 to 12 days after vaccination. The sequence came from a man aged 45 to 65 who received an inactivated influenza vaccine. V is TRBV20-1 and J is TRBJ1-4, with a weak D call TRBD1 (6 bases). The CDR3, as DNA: TGCAGTGCTCGACAGGTTCAGGCCCGAAAACTGTTTTTT. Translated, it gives CSARQVQARKLFF.